Sequencing of this T cell receptor (beta chain) was carried out in a study of blood T cell repertoires in COVID-19. Study overall: The United States, Italy and Spain provided the acute and convalescent COVID-19 samples.

The V gene lost 4 bases and the J gene lost 7 bases, with 13 bases spanning the gap. CDR1 and CDR2 (germline): MNHEY, SMNVEV (reference sequence). There are 14 residues in the CDR3. Some clones are missing from TCRdb's copy, which holds only in-frame ones; the method was immunoSEQ multiplex PCR. This sample yields about 80,000 clones, of which nearly 90% are seen a single time; roughly 4% belongs to the top ten. The genes are TRBV27 and TRBJ2-2; a weak D match, TRBD1 (6 bases). Sequencing was done on a sample of peripheral blood. This sequence was found in a woman older than 75 with active or convalescent COVID-19. The CDR3, as DNA: TGTGCCAGCAGTTGGGGCAGGGGACGCGGGGAGCTGTTTTTT. Amino acids: CASSWGRGRGELFF.